The 19 T cell receptor beta chains below come from one sample, sequenced in a study of OX40 agonist ivuxolimab in advanced cancers. The table came from immunoSEQ multiplex PCR; TCRdb's copy has only in-frame clones and leaves some out. Of about 79,000 clones in the sample, about 90% were seen once. This sample comprised CD4+ or CD8+ T cells sorted from blood, obtained in a trial of the OX40 agonist ivuxolimab. Receptors were obtained from an adult with an advanced solid tumor such as melanoma, head and neck, liver or kidney cancer.

The gene calls are TRBV27 and TRBJ2-3; 15 bases map to TRBD2. Germline loops: CDR1 MNHEY, CDR2 SMNVEV (reference sequence). The CDR3 is 18 residues long. Trimming cost V 5 bases and J 5 bases; bases outside gene matches: 11. CDR3 DNA: TGTGCCAGCAGTCCCCTGGGACTAGCGGGAGGAAGAGGAGATACGCAGTATTTT. Residues: CASSPLGLAGGRGDTQYF.

This clone occurred once. As DNA, the CDR3 is TGTGCCAGCAGGCCGACAGGGGGCGGAAACACCATATATTTT. Its translation is CASRPTGGGNTIYF. This chain joins TRBV28 and TRBJ1-3, with 10 bases fitting TRBD1. CDR1 MDHEN and CDR2 SYDVKM come from the germline V gene. V dropped 6 bases and J dropped 4; count of bases not matched to a gene: 3. The CDR3 has 14 amino acids.

This sequence joins TRBV7-3 and TRBJ2-5, with D unclear. V was cut by 5 bases and J by 5 bases, with 9 bases left in between. The germline gives CDR1 SGHTA, CDR2 FQGTGA. This CDR3 is 12 amino acids long. The DNA of the CDR3 is TGTGCCAGCAGCGAGTATGGGGAGACCCAGTACTTC. This gives the protein CASSEYGETQYF.

The genes are TRBV11-3 and TRBJ1-4; tentatively, D is TRBD1 (5 bases). CDR1 and CDR2 from the germline V gene are SGHNT and YENEEA. The ends were cut back, 5 bases at V and 6 bases at J, with 16 bases in the middle. This CDR3 has 15 amino acids. The CDR3 nucleotides read TGTGCCAGCAGCGCCTTTTCAGGGTTCGATGAAAAACTGTTTTTT. This gives the protein CASSAFSGFDEKLFF.

V usage is TRBV7-3 and J usage is TRBJ1-2; D may be TRBD1 (5 bases). The germline CDR1 and CDR2 sequences are SGHTA and FQGTGA. CDR3 length: 11 residues. Trimming took 3 bases from V and 14 from J, leaving 13 bases between them. The chain's CDR3 is CASSFGAFLTF. The CDR3 DNA reads as TGTGCCAGCAGCTTCGGGGCTTTTTTGACCTTC.

The chain recombines TRBV28 with TRBJ2-5, with 13 nucleotides matching TRBD2. J lost 0 bases, V lost 3 bases, and 4 bases had no gene match. The CDR3 runs 17 residues. Germline V gene lookup returns CDR1 MDHEN and CDR2 SYDVKM. The CDR3: CASSFLTSGRYQETQYF. DNA of the CDR3: TGTGCCAGCAGTTTCCTGACTAGCGGGAGGTACCAAGAGACCCAGTACTTC. The full variable domain, rest sourced from reference TRBV28 and TRBJ2-5, is DVKVTQSSRYLVKRTGEKVFLECVQDMDHENMFWYRQDPGLGLRLIYFSYDVKMKEKGDIPEGYSVSREKKERFSLILESASTNQTSMYLCASSFLTSGRYQETQYFGPGTRLLVL.

This chain links TRBV7-2 with TRBJ2-2; TRBD1 aligns across 8 bases. The CDR3 is made up of 13 amino acids. CDR1 is SGHTA, CDR2 FQGNSA, per germline. After removal of 6 bases from V and 7 bases from J, the junction contained 4 bases not matched to a gene. The CDR3 loop reads CASSRQGNGELFF. The CDR3 nucleotides are TGTGCCAGCAGTCGACAGGGGAACGGGGAGCTGTTTTTT.

The genes are TRBV18 and TRBJ2-1; D ambiguous. Trimming cost V 6 bases and J 10 bases, with 19 bases left between them. The CDR3 has 14 residues. The V gene's germline CDR1 is KGHSH and CDR2 LQKENI. The CDR3 here is CASSGPITFNEQFF. The CDR3, as DNA: TGTGCCAGCTCCGGGCCTATCACTTTCAACGAGCAGTTCTTC.

V and J are TRBV6-5 and TRBJ2-6; D is unresolved. The CDR3 loop spans 13 amino acids. Germline V lookup: CDR1 MNHEY, CDR2 SVGAGI. The V and J ends lost 2 bases and 2 bases respectively, with 1 base between them. CDR3: CASSYPGANVLTF. For the CDR3, the DNA is TGTGCCAGCAGTTACCCTGGGGCCAACGTCCTGACTTTC.

V is TRBV18 and J is TRBJ2-6; 9 bases align to TRBD1. This CDR3 has 17 amino acids. V lost 5 bases, J lost 0 bases, and 5 bases stayed unmatched. Germline V gene data show CDR1 as KGHSH and CDR2 as LQKENI. Here the CDR3 reads CASSGRQGDSGANVLTF. The CDR3 nucleotides read TGTGCCAGCTCAGGGAGACAGGGGGACTCTGGGGCCAACGTCCTGACTTTC.

The V call is TRBV5-4, the J call TRBJ2-7, with 7 bases aligning to TRBD2. V was clipped by 0 bases and J by 6 bases; unmatched bases: 6. Per germline, CDR1 SGHNT and CDR2 YYREEE (reference sequence). This CDR3 spans 14 amino acids. The CDR3 region has the DNA TGTGCCAGCAGCTTGGATGCGGGAGATTTCGAGCAGTACTTC. It translates to CASSLDAGDFEQYF.

The chain recombines TRBV7-2 with TRBJ1-3; perhaps TRBD1 as D (5 bases). The germline CDR1 and CDR2 sequences are SGHTA and FQGNSA. The CDR3 sequence is 15 residues long. Trimming pared 2 bases from V and 0 bases from J, leaving 8 bases between. CDR3 sequence reads: CASSLRGYSGNTIYF. The DNA of the CDR3 is TGTGCCAGCAGCTTACGGGGCTACTCTGGAAACACCATATATTTT.

This chain uses TRBV9 with TRBJ2-7, with 7 bases identical to TRBD2. Trimming took 10 bases from V and 5 from J; bases not matched to a gene: 12. CDR3 length: 13 residues. In germline, CDR1 is SGDLS, CDR2 YYNGEE. Written as DNA, the CDR3 is TGTGCCTGGCGGGGAGGGATGGAGGACGAGCAGTACTTC. Protein product: CAWRGGMEDEQYF.

The chain links TRBV2 to TRBJ2-5; TRBD2 matches at 16 bases. This CDR3 spans 19 amino acids. CDR1 SNHLY and CDR2 FYNNEI come from the germline V gene. V dropped 6 bases and J dropped 4; count of bases not matched to a gene: 14. The CDR3 DNA follows: TGTGCCAGCAGCAAGGGACTAGCGGGAGGGCCGGGCGGTGTAGAGACCCAGTACTTC. This gives the protein CASSKGLAGGPGGVETQYF.

The chain is built from TRBV4-2 and TRBJ2-4; TRBD1 agrees at 10 bases. Germline V gene data show CDR1 as LGHNA and CDR2 as YNFKEQ. After removal of 0 bases from V and 5 bases from J, the junction contained 7 bases not matched to a gene. CDR3 length: 17 amino acids. This CDR3 is CASSQDVPGQGENIQYF. The CDR3 nucleotides are TGTGCCAGCAGCCAAGATGTCCCAGGACAGGGGGAAAACATTCAGTACTTC.

This clone was counted a single time. This rearrangement joins TRBV6-5 to TRBJ2-5, with unresolved D. Germline V lookup: CDR1 MNHEY, CDR2 SVGAGI. The CDR3 consists of 16 residues. V was trimmed by 2 bases and J by 4 bases, leaving 17 bases between them. CDR3 sequence (DNA): TGTGCCAGCAGTTACCTCTACGCAGGAGAAGTAGAGACCCAGTACTTC. It codes for CASSYLYAGEVETQYF.

The V and J genes are TRBV19 and TRBJ1-2; the match to TRBD1 covers 7 bases. This CDR3 has 15 amino acids. Unmatched junction bases numbered 13, after V lost 8 bases and J lost 4 bases. The germline gives CDR1 LNHDA, CDR2 SQIVND (reference sequence). For the CDR3, the DNA is TGTGCCAGTGAAACCCAGAGCCAGGGGGTCTATGGCTACACCTTC. This encodes CASETQSQGVYGYTF.

V is TRBV30 and J is TRBJ1-5, with D unresolved. This CDR3 has 12 amino acids. V was pared by 5 bases and J by 2 bases, with 7 bases between. Germline CDR1 is GTSNPN and CDR2 is SVGIG (reference sequence). The CDR3 nucleotides read TGTGCCTGGGGAGTGGGCAATCAGCCCCAGCATTTT. Amino acids: CAWGVGNQPQHF.

The J gene is TRBJ2-7, the V gene TRBV10-1; 11 bases are a match to TRBD2. J gave up 2 bases and V 0 bases, and 6 bases lay outside the gene matches. CDR3 length equals 17 residues. The germline CDR1 and CDR2 sequences are WNHNN and SYGVQD (reference sequence). CDR3 residues: CASSESTRLAGPYEQYF. The CDR3 DNA reads TGCGCCAGCAGTGAGTCGACGAGACTAGCGGGACCCTACGAGCAGTACTTC.